The 20 T cell receptor beta chains listed next were all sequenced from one sample in a study of cytomegalovirus exposure and HLA in healthy donors (dated by TCRdb to about 2017). Library method: the immunoSEQ multiplex PCR assay. For the multiplex PCR, a mixture combining 60 forward primers for TCR Vbeta segments and 13 reverse primers for TCR Jbeta segments was used. The clones in this table, taken by TCRdb from immuneACCESS, are in-frame only. Not every clone is retained; where verified, under half of the shortfall comes from an unresolved V gene, and the cause of the rest is unknown. This sample is represented by about 150,000 clones; roughly 80% of them were singletons. Jointly, the top ten make up 4.3% of the sample. Sequences were obtained from PBMCs. These receptors were collected from a woman in her thirties or forties in good health and CMV-seropositive.

The chain uses TRBV9 and TRBJ1-5, with D perhaps matching TRBD1 (5 bases). The ends were cut back, 0 bases at V and 7 bases at J, with 11 bases in the middle. CDR1 SGDLS and CDR2 YYNGEE come from the germline V gene. The CDR3 length is 14 residues. The CDR3 DNA follows: TGTGCCAGCAGCGTAGATGGGGCCGGACAGCCCCAGCATTTT. This sequence encodes CASSVDGAGQPQHF.

The genes are TRBV25-1 and TRBJ1-4, with 11 bases fitting TRBD1. The CDR3 has 14 amino acids. V lost 9 bases, J lost 7 bases, and 7 bases stayed unmatched. CDR1 MGHDK and CDR2 SYGVNS come from the germline V gene. Here the CDR3 reads CASRRTGGFEKLFF. DNA for the CDR3: TGTGCCAGTCGTCGGACAGGGGGCTTTGAAAAACTGTTTTTT. The variable domain in full, with the rest retrieved from reference TRBV25-1 and TRBJ1-4, is EADIYQTPRYLVIGTGKKITLECSQTMGHDKMYWYQQDPGMELHLIHYSYGVNSTEKGDLSSESTVSRIRTEHFPLTLESARPSHTSQYLCASRRTGGFEKLFFGSGTQLSVL.

This sequence joins TRBV5-1 and TRBJ2-1, with D maybe TRBD2 (5 bases). The CDR3 is 15 amino acids. The V gene lost 0 bases and the J gene lost 9 bases, with 16 bases spanning the gap. The germline V gene has CDR1 SGHRS and CDR2 YFSETQ. The CDR3 sequence: CASSLAQWLASEQFF. CDR3 DNA: TGCGCCAGCAGCTTGGCGCAATGGCTAGCAAGTGAGCAGTTCTTC.

The rearrangement uses TRBV7-6 and TRBJ2-3; D uncertain. CDR1 and CDR2 (germline): SGHVS, FNYEAQ. V was cut by 4 bases and J by 0 bases, with 5 bases left in between. CDR3 size: 13 residues. DNA for the CDR3: TGTGCCAGCAGCTATACTAGCACAGATACGCAGTATTTT. As protein: CASSYTSTDTQYF. The variable domain in full, with the rest retrieved from reference TRBV7-6 and TRBJ2-3, is GAGVSQSPRYKVTKRGQDVALRCDPISGHVSLYWYRQALGQGPEFLTYFNYEAQQDKSGLPNDRFSAERPEGSISTLTIQRTEQRDSAMYRCASSYTSTDTQYFGPGTRLTVL.

CDR3 sequence (DNA): TGTGCCAGCAGCTACGGACAGACCTACGAGCAGTACTTC. Amino acids: CASSYGQTYEQYF. The chain uses TRBV2 and TRBJ2-7, with D maybe TRBD1 (6 bases). The CDR3 covers 13 residues. The germline V and J ends were trimmed by 6 bases and 2 bases, with 11 bases remaining between them. CDR1 SNHLY and CDR2 FYNNEI come from the germline V gene.

This chain uses TRBV29-1 with TRBJ2-1; TRBD2 agrees at 7 bases. Trimming cost V 3 bases and J 0 bases; bases outside gene matches: 11. The length of the CDR3 is 17 residues. Germline CDR1 reads SQVTM; CDR2 reads ANQGSEA. CDR3 region: CSVEPSGRFFSYNEQFF. The CDR3 nucleotides read TGCAGCGTTGAGCCTAGCGGACGCTTTTTCTCCTACAATGAGCAGTTCTTC.

The rearrangement uses TRBV14 and TRBJ2-7; 8 bases line up with TRBD2. The CDR3 is 16 amino acids. V trimming: 4 bases; J trimming: 2 bases; junction bases outside the gene matches: 10. Looked up from germline, CDR1 is SGHDN and CDR2 is FVKESK. CDR3 sequence (DNA): TGTGCCAGCAGCCCCTTCGGCCAGCGGGGGACCTACGAGCAGTACTTC. It codes for CASSPFGQRGTYEQYF.

This clone came up a few times. The V gene is TRBV5-8, the J gene TRBJ2-5; the match to TRBD1 covers 9 bases. The CDR3 runs 16 residues. With V trimmed by 3 bases and J by 2 bases, 8 bases remained unmatched. The V gene's germline CDR1 is SGHTS and CDR2 YDEGEE. CDR3 nucleotide sequence: TGTGCCAGCAGCTACTACAGGGGGCTGGAGCAAGAGACCCAGTACTTC. Its protein product is CASSYYRGLEQETQYF.

In DNA, the CDR3 is TGTGCCACCGTCGGCAGGTTCACAGATACGCAGTATTTT. It specifies CATVGRFTDTQYF. The rearrangement links TRBV28 to TRBJ2-3; no definite D call. Trimming removed 10 bases at V and 2 bases at J, with 13 bases between. From germline, CDR1 is MDHEN and CDR2 SYDVKM. This CDR3 has 13 residues.

The rearrangement joins TRBV10-3 to TRBJ1-2; tentatively, D is TRBD1 (5 bases). The CDR3 runs 14 residues. In germline, CDR1 is ENHRY, CDR2 SYGVKD. Trimming left V 2 bases short and J 0 bases short, with 7 bases between. The CDR3 is CAISEAGSNYGYTF. CDR3 nucleotide sequence: TGTGCCATCAGTGAGGCAGGGTCTAACTATGGCTACACCTTC.

This chain uses TRBV29-1 with TRBJ2-7; a weak D match, TRBD2 (5 bases). From germline, CDR1 is SQVTM and CDR2 ANQGSEA. With 5 bases removed from V and 0 bases from J, the gap between germline ends came to 8 bases. This CDR3 region has 12 residues. The CDR3 coding sequence is TGCAGCGTTCTAGCATACTCCTACGAGCAGTACTTC. As protein: CSVLAYSYEQYF.

V gene TRBV7-9 combines with J gene TRBJ2-3, with 10 bases lining up with TRBD2. The V gene's germline CDR1 is SEHNR and CDR2 FQNEAQ (reference sequence). The junction had 3 bases not matched to a gene; V was cut back by 5 bases and J by 4 bases. CDR3 size: 14 residues. CDR3 amino acids: CASSTGTSADTQYF. CDR3 coding DNA: TGTGCCAGCAGCACGGGGACTAGCGCAGATACGCAGTATTTT.

The rearrangement uses TRBV6-4 and TRBJ2-2; TRBD2 agrees at 7 bases. CDR3 length equals 13 residues. Losses at the gene ends were 2 bases for V and 6 bases for J; bases not matched to a gene: 0. Per germline, CDR1 MRHNA and CDR2 SNTAGT. The DNA for the CDR3 is TGTGCCAGCAGTGACGCGGGGGCCGGGGAGCTGTTTTTT. The encoded protein is CASSDAGAGELFF.

This chain connects TRBV29-1 to TRBJ2-3; D ambiguous. The germline gives CDR1 SQVTM, CDR2 ANQGSEA. This CDR3 comprises 12 residues. Trimming pared 5 bases from V and 1 base from J, leaving 7 bases between. CDR3 sequence (DNA): TGCAGCGTTCTTCCAGGCACAGATACGCAGTATTTT. The encoded protein is CSVLPGTDTQYF.

This chain's CDR3 is CASSVPGQGVSGANVLTF. CDR3 nucleotides: TGCGCCAGCAGCGTACCGGGACAGGGAGTCTCCGGGGCCAACGTCCTGACTTTC. The chain couples TRBV5-1 to TRBJ2-6; 9 bases fit TRBD1. Germline CDR1 reads SGHRS; CDR2 reads YFSETQ. The CDR3 contains 18 residues. Losses at the gene ends were 4 bases for V and 4 bases for J; bases not matched to a gene: 12.

This chain connects TRBV7-9 to TRBJ2-1; 9 bases line up with TRBD2. Trimming removed 5 bases from V and 8 bases from J; junction bases left unmatched: 13. From germline, CDR1 is SEHNR and CDR2 FQNEAQ (reference sequence). This CDR3 has 16 residues. CDR3 protein: CASSPQMGLARDEQFF. CDR3 sequence (DNA): TGTGCCAGCAGCCCTCAGATGGGACTAGCTCGGGATGAGCAGTTCTTC.

V gene TRBV10-1 combines with J gene TRBJ2-2, with TRBD2 matching over 7 bases. The V and J ends lost 4 bases and 2 bases, in that order; junction bases with no gene match: 10. Germline assignment: CDR1 WNHNN and CDR2 SYGVQD (reference sequence). The CDR3 sequence is 17 residues long. CDR3 DNA sequence: TGCGCCAGCAGTGTATGGGGGGGAGGGGTAAACACCGGGGAGCTGTTTTTT. It yields the protein CASSVWGGGVNTGELFF.

CDR3 DNA sequence: TGTGCCAGCAGCCCGGCGACAGGGCTGAACACTGAAGCTTTCTTT. It translates to CASSPATGLNTEAFF. The V call is TRBV7-6, the J call TRBJ1-1, with TRBD1 identical over 7 bases. Unmatched junction bases numbered 6, after V lost 5 bases and J lost 0 bases. The CDR3 extends over 15 amino acids. The germline V gene encodes CDR1 SGHVS and CDR2 FNYEAQ.

The rearrangement uses TRBV5-1 and TRBJ1-2; 10 nucleotides match TRBD1. The CDR3 runs to 15 residues. The germline V gene encodes CDR1 SGHRS and CDR2 YFSETQ. The V segment lost 7 bases and the J segment 8 bases; nucleotides outside the gene matches: 14. CDR3 in amino acids: CASSKISGTGDGYTF. The CDR3 DNA is TGCGCCAGCTCCAAGATCTCCGGGACAGGGGACGGCTACACCTTC.

The J gene is TRBJ2-3, the V gene TRBV6-6, with 14 positions matching TRBD2. Germline V gene sequence: CDR1 MNHNY, CDR2 SVGAGI (reference sequence). The CDR3 is 16 residues long. Germline trimming cut 6 bases from V and 5 bases from J; bases unmatched to any gene: 7. Here the CDR3 DNA reads TGTGCCAGCAGAGGGACTAGCGGGAGTGGTGGAGATACGCAGTATTTT. It is translated as CASRGTSGSGGDTQYF.